One and the same sample provided the 4 T cell receptor beta chains below, sequenced in a study of breast tumors, draining lymph nodes, adjacent tissues. Using its own MiXCR run on the multiplex PCR reads, TCRdb lists one record per CDR3 protein. The sample has 60,000 to 75,000 distinct CDR3 sequences; less than 75% are singletons. Sequenced material: breast tumor tissue. The receptor set was obtained from a female donor with breast cancer. Some clones in this sample may be carry-over from other donors' samples.

The rearrangement links TRBV6-2 or TRBV6-3 to TRBJ2-6; 11 bases are a match to TRBD1. The CDR3 has 20 residues. With 9 bases clipped from V and 3 bases from J, the junction kept 19 bases outside the gene matches. Germline CDR1 MNHEY, CDR2 SVGEGT. DNA of the CDR3: TGTGCCAGTCGGCCGGAAAGGAAAGGACAGGGGGCGCTTGGGGCCAACGTCCTGACTTTC. As protein: CASRPERKGQGALGANVLTF.

The chain combines TRBV2 with TRBJ1-2, with D possibly being TRBD1 (5 bases). The CDR3 is 14 residues long. Germline V gives CDR1 SNHLY, CDR2 FYNNEI. The V end lost 2 bases, the J end lost 8 bases, and 15 bases lay between the germline ends. The CDR3 reads CASSERGATGGYTF. In nucleotides, the CDR3 is TGTGCCAGCAGTGAACGAGGGGCCACAGGAGGCTACACCTTC. The full variable domain, rest sourced from reference TRBV2 and TRBJ1-2, is EPEVTQTPSHQVTQMGQEVILRCVPISNHLYFYWYRQILGQKVEFLVSFYNNEISEKSEIFDDQFSVERPDGSNFTLKIRSTKLEDSAMYFCASSERGATGGYTFGSGTRLTVV.

The chain combines TRBV6-2 or TRBV6-3 with TRBJ2-7; TRBD1 might be the D (6 bases). From germline, CDR1 is MNHEY and CDR2 SVGEGT. The CDR3 length is 15 residues. V lost 4 bases and J 0 bases, leaving 13 bases between the germline ends. CDR3 nucleotide sequence: TGTGCCAGCAGTTCATACAGGGCCGGCTCCTACGAGCAGTACTTC. Protein: CASSSYRAGSYEQYF.

This clonotype was detected many times. This chain links TRBV9 with TRBJ2-7, with D possibly matching TRBD2 (6 bases). Germline V gene data show CDR1 as SGDLS and CDR2 as YYNGEE. This CDR3 has 16 residues. The germline V and J ends were trimmed by 0 bases and 1 base, with 14 bases remaining between them. CDR3 nucleotide sequence: TGTGCCAGCAGCGTAGGGTATGGTAGCGGTTCCTACGAGCAGTACTTC. This gives the protein CASSVGYGSGSYEQYF.